A single sample gave rise to the 24 T cell receptor beta chains below, sequenced in a study of cytomegalovirus exposure and HLA in healthy donors. The primer mix had 60 Vbeta and 13 Jbeta primers. Some clones are missing from TCRdb's copy, which holds only in-frame ones; the method was immunoSEQ multiplex PCR. This repertoire comprises about 200,000 clones; its ten largest clones make up roughly 6.7%. What was sequenced was PBMCs. The receptor set was obtained from a man aged 30 to 39 in good health and CMV-seronegative.

The V gene is TRBV6-5, the J gene TRBJ1-3; 7 nucleotides align to TRBD1. V lost 7 bases and J lost 1; bases outside the gene matches: 4. This CDR3 region has 14 residues. Germline CDR1 is MNHEY and CDR2 is SVGAGI. Here the CDR3 DNA reads TGTGCCAGCACGTTCAGGGGGTCTGGAAACACCATATATTTT. Translating gives CASTFRGSGNTIYF.

J is TRBJ1-2 and V is TRBV2, with D possibly TRBD1 on 6 matching bases. The length of the CDR3 is 15 residues. Per the germline V gene, CDR1 is SNHLY and CDR2 is FYNNEI. V lost 9 bases, J lost 2 bases, and 19 bases lay in between. The CDR3 here is CARRGGGKENYGYTF. The CDR3 nucleotides are TGTGCCAGGAGGGGAGGGGGTAAGGAGAACTATGGCTACACCTTC.

Worth noting for this clone: This sample includes further DNA sequences coding for the same CDR3. J is TRBJ2-7 and V is TRBV15; D ambiguous. Trimming left V 0 bases short and J 1 base short, with 7 bases between. The CDR3 contains 14 residues. CDR1 and CDR2 (germline): LNHNV, YYDKDF (reference sequence). The CDR3 nucleotides read TGTGCCACCAGCAGAGATCGCGGTTCCTACGAGCAGTACTTC. Its protein is CATSRDRGSYEQYF.

The chain links TRBV11-3 to TRBJ2-1; tentative D call: TRBD1 (5 bases). Germline V CDR1 and CDR2: SGHNT, YENEEA. The CDR3 length is 16 residues. The V and J ends lost 1 base and 14 bases respectively, with 24 bases between them. The CDR3 sequence: CASSLGFQLTGEGEFF. CDR3 nucleotide sequence: TGTGCCAGCAGCTTAGGATTCCAGTTGACGGGTGAAGGGGAGTTCTTC.

This chain links TRBV9 with TRBJ1-2, with 10 bases identical to TRBD1. The CDR3 is 20 amino acids. Trimming cost V 3 bases and J 1 base; bases outside gene matches: 18. The germline V gene encodes CDR1 SGDLS and CDR2 YYNGEE. The CDR3 coding sequence is TGTGCCAGCAGCGCAAAAGGGGAGACGGGACAGGGGCACCTTAACTATGGCTACACCTTC. Amino acid sequence: CASSAKGETGQGHLNYGYTF.

V is TRBV6-6 and J is TRBJ1-1; 9 nucleotides line up with TRBD1. After removal of 5 bases from V and 3 bases from J, the junction contained 7 bases not matched to a gene. Per germline, CDR1 MNHNY and CDR2 SVGAGI (reference sequence). CDR3 length: 15 amino acids. This CDR3 is CASSTMGQGDTEAFF. The CDR3 DNA reads as TGTGCCAGCAGTACCATGGGACAGGGCGACACTGAAGCTTTCTTT.

The chain recombines TRBV7-2 with TRBJ1-1; no firm D call. The CDR3 is 15 residues long. V shed 2 bases and J shed 0 bases, with 10 bases lying between them. CDR1 is SGHTA and CDR2 is FQGNSA in the germline V gene. CDR3 region: CASSLSLMMNTEAFF. The DNA for the CDR3 is TGTGCCAGCAGCTTATCCCTAATGATGAACACTGAAGCTTTCTTT. The variable domain in full, with the rest retrieved from reference TRBV7-2 and TRBJ1-1, is GAGVSQSPSNKVTEKGKDVELRCDPISGHTALYWYRQSLGQGLEFLIYFQGNSAPDKSGLPSDRFSAERTGGSVSTLTIQRTQQEDSAVYLCASSLSLMMNTEAFFGQGTRLTVV.

This sequence joins TRBV10-1 and TRBJ2-3, with D tentatively TRBD2 (6 bases). V was trimmed by 1 base and J by 0 bases, leaving 11 bases between them. The V gene's germline CDR1 is WNHNN and CDR2 SYGVQD (reference sequence). The CDR3 is 16 amino acids. Here the CDR3 DNA reads TGCGCCAGCAGTGAGTTGATAGCGGCTAGCACAGATACGCAGTATTTT. Protein sequence: CASSELIAASTDTQYF.

This chain uses TRBV29-1 with TRBJ1-2; D gene ambiguous. The CDR3 covers 13 residues. V lost 4 bases to trimming and J lost 4 bases, with 13 bases between them. The V gene's germline CDR1 is SQVTM and CDR2 ANQGSEA. The CDR3 here is CSVGTTFGYGYTF. CDR3 bases: TGCAGCGTTGGCACTACCTTCGGCTATGGCTACACCTTC. The whole variable domain, remainder taken from reference TRBV29-1 and TRBJ1-2, is SAVISQKPSRDICQRGTSLTIQCQVDSQVTMMFWYRQQPGQSLTLIATANQGSEATYESGFVIDKFPISRPNLTFSTLTVSNMSPEDSSIYLCSVGTTFGYGYTFGSGTRLTVV.

The chain employs TRBV7-6 and TRBJ2-1; 11 nucleotides align to TRBD2. This CDR3 has 20 residues. The J segment lost 0 bases and the V segment lost 7 bases, leaving 17 bases of the junction unmatched. Per the germline V gene, CDR1 is SGHVS and CDR2 is FNYEAQ. The CDR3, as DNA: TGTGCCAGCAACGCCCCATTAGCGGGAGGGCCCCGGAGCTCCTACAATGAGCAGTTCTTC. It specifies CASNAPLAGGPRSSYNEQFF.

The chain links TRBV19 to TRBJ2-7; the match to TRBD2 covers 7 bases. This CDR3 comprises 15 residues. Trimming removed 6 bases from V and 3 bases from J; junction bases left unmatched: 11. Germline V gene sequence: CDR1 LNHDA, CDR2 SQIVND (reference sequence). The CDR3 here is CASRVRGERRYEQYF. CDR3 nucleotide sequence: TGTGCCAGTAGGGTCCGGGGGGAGAGACGCTACGAGCAGTACTTC.

This chain uses TRBV5-5 with TRBJ2-7, with unresolved D. Germline lookup yields CDR1 SGHKS and CDR2 YYEKEE (reference sequence). The V gene lost 1 base and the J gene lost 7 bases, with 9 bases spanning the gap. The CDR3 consists of 12 residues. CDR3 DNA sequence: TGTGCCAGCAGCTTGTTTGGTCGGGAGCAGTACTTC. Protein: CASSLFGREQYF.

The V gene is TRBV18, the J gene TRBJ1-1, with D perhaps TRBD1 (6 bases). V lost 2 bases, J lost 4 bases, and 17 bases lay in between. Per the germline V gene, CDR1 is KGHSH and CDR2 is LQKENI. The CDR3 is made up of 16 amino acids. This CDR3 is CASSPAQGGTGTEAFF. The CDR3 coding sequence is TGTGCCAGCTCACCAGCACAGGGAGGGACTGGCACTGAAGCTTTCTTT.

The chain has TRBV11-3 and TRBJ2-7, with D unclear. This CDR3 contains 13 residues. Germline lookup yields CDR1 SGHNT and CDR2 YENEEA. V lost 2 bases, J lost 1 base, and 6 bases lay in between. CDR3 bases: TGTGCCAGCAGCTTATACCAGTCCTACGAGCAGTACTTC. Translated, it gives CASSLYQSYEQYF.

The V gene is TRBV7-9, the J gene TRBJ1-2; maybe TRBD1 (5 bases). The CDR3 has 15 amino acids. Trimming took off 1 base at V and 3 bases at J, with 12 bases between the two ends. The V gene's germline CDR1 is SEHNR and CDR2 FQNEAQ (reference sequence). The CDR3 is CASSLDFGADYGYTF. Here the CDR3 DNA reads TGTGCCAGCAGCTTAGATTTTGGGGCCGACTATGGCTACACCTTC.

The J gene is TRBJ2-4, the V gene TRBV27; D uncertain. V was shortened by 8 bases and J by 0 bases, with 5 bases between the two germline ends. Germline V gene sequence: CDR1 MNHEY, CDR2 SMNVEV (reference sequence). The CDR3 totals 12 residues. The CDR3 reads CASPKAKNIQYF. Written as DNA, the CDR3 is TGTGCCAGCCCCAAAGCCAAAAACATTCAGTACTTC.

The chain employs TRBV11-2 and TRBJ2-7, with D tentatively TRBD2 (6 bases). V lost 2 bases to trimming and J lost 4 bases, with 15 bases between them. Germline V CDR1 and CDR2: SGHAT, FQNNGV. CDR3 length: 15 amino acids. The CDR3 nucleotides read TGTGCCAGCAGCTTAAGGAGGGTAGGGTCTTACGAGCAGTACTTC. Its translation is CASSLRRVGSYEQYF.

The J gene is TRBJ1-4, the V gene TRBV6-5; TRBD1 matches at 7 bases. CDR1 is MNHEY and CDR2 is SVGAGI in the germline V gene. The CDR3 covers 15 residues. After removal of 2 bases from V and 7 bases from J, the junction contained 7 bases not matched to a gene. Here the CDR3 DNA reads TGTGCCAGCAGTTACACCTACAGGGACAGTGAAAAACTGTTTTTT. It yields the protein CASSYTYRDSEKLFF.

This chain links TRBV6-1 with TRBJ1-1; possible D gene TRBD1, 5 bases. V was shortened by 8 bases and J by 4 bases, with 14 bases between the two germline ends. Germline-derived CDR1 and CDR2 are MNHNS and SASEGT. The CDR3 loop spans 13 amino acids. The CDR3 nucleotides are TGTGCCAGCCGCAGAGGGGAGGTCACTGAAGCTTTCTTT. As protein: CASRRGEVTEAFF.

The chain has TRBV13 and TRBJ2-3; the D gene is possibly TRBD1 (6 bases). The CDR3 runs 18 residues. Germline values: CDR1 PRHDT, CDR2 FYEKMQ (reference sequence). Trimming removed 1 base at V and 2 bases at J, with 19 bases between. The CDR3 spells CASSLALGQRFFTDTQYF. CDR3 DNA sequence: TGTGCCAGCAGCTTAGCCCTAGGACAGAGATTTTTCACAGATACGCAGTATTTT. The entire variable domain, with the rest obtained from reference TRBV13 and TRBJ2-3, is as follows: AAGVIQSPRHLIKEKRETATLKCYPIPRHDTVYWYQQGPGQDPQFLISFYEKMQSDKGSIPDRFSAQQFSDYHSELNMSSLELGDSALYFCASSLALGQRFFTDTQYFGPGTRLTVL.

This sequence joins TRBV30 and TRBJ1-6; no firm D call. Trimming pared 5 bases from V and 9 bases from J, leaving 26 bases between. Germline-derived CDR1 and CDR2 are GTSNPN and SVGIG (reference sequence). There are 17 residues in the CDR3. The CDR3 is CAWGENGLFSSSSPLHF. DNA for the CDR3: TGTGCCTGGGGGGAAAACGGACTTTTCAGTTCTAGTTCACCCCTCCACTTT.

The rearrangement links TRBV5-4 to TRBJ2-7; D is unresolved. Trimming cost V 1 base and J 3 bases, with 14 bases left between them. The CDR3 consists of 15 residues. Germline CDR1 reads SGHNT; CDR2 reads YYREEE (reference sequence). CDR3 sequence reads: CASSLRQRSFYEQYF. CDR3 in DNA: TGTGCCAGCAGCTTGCGTCAGCGAAGCTTCTACGAGCAGTACTTC.

Remarks on this clone: At one of its ends the junction is not consistent with the germline gene, which may arise from a read error. J is TRBJ2-3 and V is TRBV29-1; 9 nucleotides match TRBD1. This CDR3 is built from 14 residues. CDR1 is SQVTM and CDR2 is ANQGSEA in the germline V gene. DNA for the CDR3: TGCAGCATTGAACGGGACAGGGTTTTAGATACGCAGTATTTT. The encoded protein is CSIERDRVLDTQYF.

Worth noting for this clone: Sequence at one end of the junction differs from germline and may be a read error. The chain links TRBV5-4 to TRBJ2-7; TRBD1 matches at 7 bases. The CDR3 runs 13 residues. The V gene's germline CDR1 is SGHNT and CDR2 YYREEE (reference sequence). CDR3 sequence reads: CASSLDRSYEQYF. CDR3 coding DNA: TGTGCCAGCAGTTTGGACAGGTCCTACGAGCAGTACTTC.